Included here is one TCR beta chain sequence, with context. Original methodology: Estimated nucleated cell counts came from reference gene primer amplification. Sequenced by immunoSEQ multiplex PCR; TCRdb stores in-frame clones only, minus some. That table furnishes V, J and clone size, whereas the DNA furnished D and trimming. The sample has about 300,000 clones; 85% to 90% are singletons. This sample is drawn from a study of blood T cell repertoires in COVID-19. The age range of participants was about 18 to 90 years, with residence in fewer than 25 US areas. Per the germline V gene, CDR1 is SGHRS and CDR2 is YFSETQ. V was pared by 7 bases and J by 1 base, with 15 bases between. CDR3 size: 15 residues.

The sample was PBMCs or T cells enriched from blood (not recorded which). The TCR was taken from a woman in her late teens or twenties who had recovered from COVID-19. The V and J genes are TRBV5-1 and TRBJ2-1; tentative D call: TRBD2 (5 bases). CDR3 DNA: TGCGCCAGCGGAGGCGGGCCAGCTTCCTACAATGAGCAGTTCTTC. It specifies CASGGGPASYNEQFF.